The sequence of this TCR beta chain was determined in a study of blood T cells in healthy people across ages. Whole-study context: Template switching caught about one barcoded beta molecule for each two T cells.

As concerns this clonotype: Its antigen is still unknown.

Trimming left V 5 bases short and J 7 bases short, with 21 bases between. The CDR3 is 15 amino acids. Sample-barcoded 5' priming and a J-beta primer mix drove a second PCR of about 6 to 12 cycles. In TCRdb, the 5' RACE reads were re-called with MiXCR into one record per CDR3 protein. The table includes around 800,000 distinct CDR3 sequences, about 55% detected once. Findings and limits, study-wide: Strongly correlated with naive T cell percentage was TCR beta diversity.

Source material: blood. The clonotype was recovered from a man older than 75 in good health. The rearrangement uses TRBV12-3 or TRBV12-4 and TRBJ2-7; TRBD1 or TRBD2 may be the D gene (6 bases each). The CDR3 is CASSQRGLNYPEQYF. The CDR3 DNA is TGTGCCAGCAGTCAACGGGGGCTCAACTACCCTGAGCAGTACTTC.